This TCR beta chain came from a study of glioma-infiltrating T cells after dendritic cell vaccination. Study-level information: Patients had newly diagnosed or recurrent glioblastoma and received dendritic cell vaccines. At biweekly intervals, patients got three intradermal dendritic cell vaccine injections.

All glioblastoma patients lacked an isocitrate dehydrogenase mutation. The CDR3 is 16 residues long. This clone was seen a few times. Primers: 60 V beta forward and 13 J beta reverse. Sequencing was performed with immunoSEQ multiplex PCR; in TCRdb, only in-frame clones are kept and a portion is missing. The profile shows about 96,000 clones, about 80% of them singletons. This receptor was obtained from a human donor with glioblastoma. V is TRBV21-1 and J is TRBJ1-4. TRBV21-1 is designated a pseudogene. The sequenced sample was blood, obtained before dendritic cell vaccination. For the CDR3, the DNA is TGTGCCAGCAGCAAAGTGAGCGGGAGGAGTAATGAAAAACTGTTTTTT. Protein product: CASSKVSGRSNEKLFF.